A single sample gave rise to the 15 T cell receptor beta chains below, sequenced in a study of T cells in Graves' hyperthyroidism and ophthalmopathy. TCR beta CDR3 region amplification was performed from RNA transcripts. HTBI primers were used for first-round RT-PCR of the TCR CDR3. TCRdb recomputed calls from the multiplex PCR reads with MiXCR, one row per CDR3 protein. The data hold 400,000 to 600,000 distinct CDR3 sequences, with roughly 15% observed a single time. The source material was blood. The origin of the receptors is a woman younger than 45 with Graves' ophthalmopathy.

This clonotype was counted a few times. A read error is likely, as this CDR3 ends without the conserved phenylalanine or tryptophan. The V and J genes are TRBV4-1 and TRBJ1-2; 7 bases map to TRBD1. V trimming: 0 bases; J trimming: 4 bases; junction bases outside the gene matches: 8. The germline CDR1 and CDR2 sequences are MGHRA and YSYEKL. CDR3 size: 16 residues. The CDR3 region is CASSQDPTGVTYGYTL. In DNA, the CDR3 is TGCGCCAGCAGCCAAGATCCAACAGGGGTTACCTATGGCTACACCCTC.

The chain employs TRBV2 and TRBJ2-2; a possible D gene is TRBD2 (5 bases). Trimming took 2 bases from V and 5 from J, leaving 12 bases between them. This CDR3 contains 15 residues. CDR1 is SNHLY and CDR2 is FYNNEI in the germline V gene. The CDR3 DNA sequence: TGTGCCAGCAGTGAAAGAGGACTCCTAACCGGGGAGCTGTTTTTT. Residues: CASSERGLLTGELFF.

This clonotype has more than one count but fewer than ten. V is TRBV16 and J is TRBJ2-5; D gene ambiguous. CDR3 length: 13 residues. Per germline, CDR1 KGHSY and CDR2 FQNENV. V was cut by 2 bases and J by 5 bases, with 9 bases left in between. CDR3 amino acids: CASSQVGSETQYF. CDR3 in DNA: TGTGCCAGCAGCCAAGTGGGTTCGGAGACCCAGTACTTC.

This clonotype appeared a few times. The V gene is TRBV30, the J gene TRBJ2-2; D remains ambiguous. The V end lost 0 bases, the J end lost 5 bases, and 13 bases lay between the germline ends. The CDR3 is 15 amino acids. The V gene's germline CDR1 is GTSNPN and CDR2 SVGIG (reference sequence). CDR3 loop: CAWSVLLGPTGELFF. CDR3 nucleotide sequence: TGTGCCTGGAGTGTACTGCTAGGGCCTACCGGGGAGCTGTTTTTT. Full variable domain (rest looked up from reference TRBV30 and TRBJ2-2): SQTIHQWPATLVQPVGSPLSLECTVEGTSNPNLYWYRQAAGRGLQLLFYSVGIGQISSEVPQNLSASRPQDRQFILSSKKLLLSDSGFYLCAWSVLLGPTGELFFGEGSRLTVL.

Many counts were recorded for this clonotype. CDR3 protein: CASCLALYTDTQYF. As DNA, the CDR3 is TGTGCCAGTTGCCTGGCCTTATACACAGATACGCAGTATTTT. The chain is built from TRBV2 and TRBJ2-3; D is unclear. This CDR3 has 14 residues. Looked up from germline, CDR1 is SNHLY and CDR2 is FYNNEI. V was shortened by 9 bases and J by 2 bases, with 15 bases between the two germline ends.

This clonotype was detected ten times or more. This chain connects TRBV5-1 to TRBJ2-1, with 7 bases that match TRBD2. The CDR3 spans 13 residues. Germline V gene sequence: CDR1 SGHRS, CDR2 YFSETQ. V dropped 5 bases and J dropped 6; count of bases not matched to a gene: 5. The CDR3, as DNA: TGCGCCAGCAGAGGACTAGTAGGCAATGAGCAGTTCTTC. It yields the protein CASRGLVGNEQFF.

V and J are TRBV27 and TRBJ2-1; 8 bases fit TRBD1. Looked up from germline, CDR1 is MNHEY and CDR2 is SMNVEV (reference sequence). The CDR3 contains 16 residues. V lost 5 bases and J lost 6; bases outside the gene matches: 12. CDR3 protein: CASSGTTGVGPNEQFF. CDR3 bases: TGTGCCAGCAGTGGGACGACAGGGGTCGGACCCAATGAGCAGTTCTTC.

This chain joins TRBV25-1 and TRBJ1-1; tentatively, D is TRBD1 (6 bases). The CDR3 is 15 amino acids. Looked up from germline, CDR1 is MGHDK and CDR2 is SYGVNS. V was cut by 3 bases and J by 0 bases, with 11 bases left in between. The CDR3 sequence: CASSDPGQMNTEAFF. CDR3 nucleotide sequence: TGTGCCAGCAGTGACCCAGGACAGATGAACACTGAAGCTTTCTTT.

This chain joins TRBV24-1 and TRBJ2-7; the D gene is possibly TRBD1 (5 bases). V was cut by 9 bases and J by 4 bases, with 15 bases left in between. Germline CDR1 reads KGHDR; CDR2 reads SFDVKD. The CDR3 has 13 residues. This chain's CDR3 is CATDPTDRYEQYF. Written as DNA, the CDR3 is TGTGCCACCGACCCCACAGACAGATACGAGCAGTACTTC.

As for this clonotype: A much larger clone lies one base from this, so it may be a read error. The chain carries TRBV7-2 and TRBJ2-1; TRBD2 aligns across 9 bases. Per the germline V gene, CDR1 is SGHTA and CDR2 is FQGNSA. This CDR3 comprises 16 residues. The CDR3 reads CASKLSGTSSHNEQFF. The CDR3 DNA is TGTGCCAGCAAGTTATCCGGGACTAGCTCCCACAATGAGCAGTTCTTC.

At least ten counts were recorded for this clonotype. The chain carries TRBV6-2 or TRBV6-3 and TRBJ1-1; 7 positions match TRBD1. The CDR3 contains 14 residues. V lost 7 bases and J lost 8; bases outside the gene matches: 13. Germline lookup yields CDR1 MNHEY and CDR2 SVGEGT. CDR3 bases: TGTGCCAGCAAGCGAAACTCCGGGACAGAAGAAGCTTTCTTT. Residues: CASKRNSGTEEAFF.

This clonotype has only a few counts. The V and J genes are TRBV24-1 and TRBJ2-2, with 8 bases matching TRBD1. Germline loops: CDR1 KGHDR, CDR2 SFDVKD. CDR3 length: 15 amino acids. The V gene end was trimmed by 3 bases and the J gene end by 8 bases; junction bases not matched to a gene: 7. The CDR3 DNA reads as TGTGCCACCAGTGATAGCCGACAGGGGAAGGGGGAGCTGTTTTTT. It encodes CATSDSRQGKGELFF.

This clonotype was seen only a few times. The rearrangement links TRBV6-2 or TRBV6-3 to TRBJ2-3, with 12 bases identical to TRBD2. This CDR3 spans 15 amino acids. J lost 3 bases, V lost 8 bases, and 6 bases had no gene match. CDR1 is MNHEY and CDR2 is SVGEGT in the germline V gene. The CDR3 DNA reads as TGTGCCAGCGCCTCCGGACTAGCGGGGACAGATACGCAGTATTTT. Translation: CASASGLAGTDTQYF.

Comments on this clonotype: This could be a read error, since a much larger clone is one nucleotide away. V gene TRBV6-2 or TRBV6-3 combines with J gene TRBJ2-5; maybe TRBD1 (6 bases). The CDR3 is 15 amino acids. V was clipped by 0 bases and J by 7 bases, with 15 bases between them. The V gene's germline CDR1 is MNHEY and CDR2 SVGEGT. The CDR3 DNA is TGTGCCAGCAGTTACTCGAGTAGGGGGAAAGGGACCCAGTACTTC. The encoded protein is CASSYSSRGKGTQYF.

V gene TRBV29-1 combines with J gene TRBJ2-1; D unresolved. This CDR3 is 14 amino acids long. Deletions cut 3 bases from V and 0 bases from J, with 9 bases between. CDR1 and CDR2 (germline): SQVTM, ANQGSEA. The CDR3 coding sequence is TGCAGCGTTGATAGTGGCAACTCCTACAATGAGCAGTTCTTC. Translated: CSVDSGNSYNEQFF.